This TCR beta chain was sequenced in a study of T cells expressing NK-cell markers. Study overall: Seven of the eight sequenced donors were HCMV-seropositive; one was seronegative.

Germline V gene sequence: CDR1 SQVTM, CDR2 ANQGSEA. This CDR3 is 13 amino acids long. TCRdb reprocessed the 5' RACE reads and keeps a single row for each CDR3 protein, giving no DNA. Its clone listing holds under 500,000 distinct CDR3 sequences. The sequencing input was blood T cells: a sorted CD56 or NKG2C T cell subset, CD4+ or CD8+ T cells, or bulk PBMC T cells (not recorded which). V gene TRBV29-1 combines with J gene TRBJ2-7; TCRdb selects TRBD1, and the lack of DNA leaves this call unchecked. The TCR was taken from a woman aged 18-70 years in good health. The CDR3 sequence: CSVGRGVPYEQYF.